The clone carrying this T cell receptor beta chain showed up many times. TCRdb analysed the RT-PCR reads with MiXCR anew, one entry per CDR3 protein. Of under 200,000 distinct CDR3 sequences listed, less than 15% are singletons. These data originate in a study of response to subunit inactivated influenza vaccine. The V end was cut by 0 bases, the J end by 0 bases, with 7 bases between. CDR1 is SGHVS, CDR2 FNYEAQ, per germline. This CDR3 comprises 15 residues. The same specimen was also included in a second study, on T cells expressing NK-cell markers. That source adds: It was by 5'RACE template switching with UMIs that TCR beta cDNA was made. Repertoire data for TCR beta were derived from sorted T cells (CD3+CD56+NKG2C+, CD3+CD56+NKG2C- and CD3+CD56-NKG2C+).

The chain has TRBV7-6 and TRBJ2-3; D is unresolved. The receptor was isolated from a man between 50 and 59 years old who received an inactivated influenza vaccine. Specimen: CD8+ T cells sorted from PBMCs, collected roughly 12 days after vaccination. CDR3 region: CASSLAGSSTDTQYF. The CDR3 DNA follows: TGTGCCAGCAGCTTAGCAGGGTCCAGCACAGATACGCAGTATTTT.